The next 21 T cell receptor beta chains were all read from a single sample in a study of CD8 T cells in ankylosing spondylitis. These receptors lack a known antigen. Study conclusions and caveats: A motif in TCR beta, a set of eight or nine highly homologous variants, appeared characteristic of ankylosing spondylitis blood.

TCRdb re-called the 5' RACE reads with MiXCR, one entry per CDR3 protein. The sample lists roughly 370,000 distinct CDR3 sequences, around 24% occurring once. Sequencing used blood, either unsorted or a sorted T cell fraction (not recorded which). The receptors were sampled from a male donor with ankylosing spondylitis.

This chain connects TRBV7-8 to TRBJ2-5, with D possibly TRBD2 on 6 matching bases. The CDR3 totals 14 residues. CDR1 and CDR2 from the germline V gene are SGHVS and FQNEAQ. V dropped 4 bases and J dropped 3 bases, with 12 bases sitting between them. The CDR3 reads CASSSGREKETQYF. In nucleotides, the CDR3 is TGTGCCAGCAGCTCGGGACGGGAGAAAGAGACCCAGTACTTC.

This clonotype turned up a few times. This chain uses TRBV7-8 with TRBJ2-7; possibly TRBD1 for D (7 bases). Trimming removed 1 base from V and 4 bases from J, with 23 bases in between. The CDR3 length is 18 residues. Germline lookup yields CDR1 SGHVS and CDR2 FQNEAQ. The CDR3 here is CASSLVGGYSGDMYEQYF. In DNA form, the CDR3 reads TGTGCCAGCAGCTTAGTAGGGGGCTATAGCGGTGATATGTACGAGCAGTACTTC.

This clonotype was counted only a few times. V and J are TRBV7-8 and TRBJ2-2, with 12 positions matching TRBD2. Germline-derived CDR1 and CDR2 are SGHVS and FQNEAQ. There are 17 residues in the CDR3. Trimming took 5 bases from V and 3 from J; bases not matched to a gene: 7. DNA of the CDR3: TGTGCCAGCAGCCCCCGACTAGCGGGAGCTTACACCGGGGAGCTGTTTTTT. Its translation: CASSPRLAGAYTGELFF.

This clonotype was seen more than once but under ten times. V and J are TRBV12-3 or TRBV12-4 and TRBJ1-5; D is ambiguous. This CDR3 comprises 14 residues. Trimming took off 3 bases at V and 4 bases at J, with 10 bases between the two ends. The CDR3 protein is CASSFSNINQPQHF. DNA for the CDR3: TGTGCCAGCAGTTTTTCGAATATAAATCAGCCCCAGCATTTT.

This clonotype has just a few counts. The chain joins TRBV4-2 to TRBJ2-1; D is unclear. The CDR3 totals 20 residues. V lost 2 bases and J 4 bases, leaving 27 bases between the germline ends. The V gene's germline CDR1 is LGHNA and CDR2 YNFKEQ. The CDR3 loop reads CASSQIPNALLPGVYNEQFF. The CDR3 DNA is TGTGCCAGCAGCCAAATACCAAATGCCCTGCTCCCCGGAGTATACAATGAGCAGTTCTTC.

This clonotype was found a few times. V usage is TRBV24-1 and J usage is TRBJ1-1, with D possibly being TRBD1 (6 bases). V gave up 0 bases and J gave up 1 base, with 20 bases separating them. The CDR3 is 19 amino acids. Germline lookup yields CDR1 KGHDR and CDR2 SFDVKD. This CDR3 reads CATSDLRHVRGVWNTEAFF. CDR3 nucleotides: TGTGCCACCAGTGATTTGAGGCACGTCAGGGGAGTTTGGAACACTGAAGCTTTCTTT.

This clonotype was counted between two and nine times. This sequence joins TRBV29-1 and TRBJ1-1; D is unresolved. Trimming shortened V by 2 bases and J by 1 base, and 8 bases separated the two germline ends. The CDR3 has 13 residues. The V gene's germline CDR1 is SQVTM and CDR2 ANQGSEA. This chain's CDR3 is CSVEIVRNTEAFF. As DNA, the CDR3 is TGCAGCGTTGAAATAGTGAGGAACACTGAAGCTTTCTTT. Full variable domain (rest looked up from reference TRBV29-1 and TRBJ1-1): SAVISQKPSRDICQRGTSLTIQCQVDSQVTMMFWYRQQPGQSLTLIATANQGSEATYESGFVIDKFPISRPNLTFSTLTVSNMSPEDSSIYLCSVEIVRNTEAFFGQGTRLTVV.

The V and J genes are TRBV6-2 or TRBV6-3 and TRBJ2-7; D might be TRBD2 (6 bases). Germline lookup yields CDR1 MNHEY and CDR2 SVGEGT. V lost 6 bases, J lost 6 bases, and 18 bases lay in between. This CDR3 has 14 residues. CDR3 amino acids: CASRTWGGTLEQYF. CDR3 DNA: TGTGCCAGCAGGACCTGGGGCGGGACCCTCGAGCAGTACTTC.

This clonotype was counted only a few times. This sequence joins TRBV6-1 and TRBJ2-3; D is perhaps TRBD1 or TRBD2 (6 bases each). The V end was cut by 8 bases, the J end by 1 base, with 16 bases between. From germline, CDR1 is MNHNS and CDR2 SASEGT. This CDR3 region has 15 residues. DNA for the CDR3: TGTGCCAGCCGACAGGAATCTAGCGGCACAGATACGCAGTATTTT. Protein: CASRQESSGTDTQYF.

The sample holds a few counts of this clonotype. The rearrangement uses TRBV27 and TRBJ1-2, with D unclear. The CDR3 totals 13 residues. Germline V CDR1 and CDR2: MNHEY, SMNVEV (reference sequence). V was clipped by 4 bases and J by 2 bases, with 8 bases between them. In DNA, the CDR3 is TGTGCCAGCAGTTCTCAGAAGAACTATGGCTACACCTTC. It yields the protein CASSSQKNYGYTF.

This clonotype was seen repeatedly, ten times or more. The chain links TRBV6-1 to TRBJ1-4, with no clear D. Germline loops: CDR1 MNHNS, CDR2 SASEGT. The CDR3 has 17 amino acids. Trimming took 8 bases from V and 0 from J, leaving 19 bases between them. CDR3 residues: CASGRMGQVATNEKLFF. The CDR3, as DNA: TGTGCCAGCGGGCGAATGGGCCAAGTTGCAACTAATGAAAAACTGTTTTTT.

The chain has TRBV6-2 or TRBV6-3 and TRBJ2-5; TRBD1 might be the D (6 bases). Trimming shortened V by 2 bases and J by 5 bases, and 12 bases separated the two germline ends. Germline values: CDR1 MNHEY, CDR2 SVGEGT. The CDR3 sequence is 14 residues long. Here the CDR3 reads CASSYLGAMETQYF. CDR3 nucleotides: TGTGCCAGCAGTTACCTGGGGGCCATGGAGACCCAGTACTTC.

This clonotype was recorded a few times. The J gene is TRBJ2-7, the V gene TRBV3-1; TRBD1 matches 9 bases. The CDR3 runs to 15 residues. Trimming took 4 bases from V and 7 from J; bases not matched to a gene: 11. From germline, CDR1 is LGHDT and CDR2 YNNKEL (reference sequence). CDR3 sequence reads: CASSPTGTGPLEQYF. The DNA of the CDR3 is TGTGCCAGCAGCCCCACCGGGACAGGGCCACTGGAGCAGTACTTC.

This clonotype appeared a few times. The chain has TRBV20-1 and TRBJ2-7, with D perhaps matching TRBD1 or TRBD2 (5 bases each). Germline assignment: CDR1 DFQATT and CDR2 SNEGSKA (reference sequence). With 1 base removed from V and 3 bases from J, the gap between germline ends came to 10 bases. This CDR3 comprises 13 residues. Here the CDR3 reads CSARGGRRYEQYF. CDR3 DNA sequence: TGCAGTGCTAGAGGGGGACGGCGCTACGAGCAGTACTTC.

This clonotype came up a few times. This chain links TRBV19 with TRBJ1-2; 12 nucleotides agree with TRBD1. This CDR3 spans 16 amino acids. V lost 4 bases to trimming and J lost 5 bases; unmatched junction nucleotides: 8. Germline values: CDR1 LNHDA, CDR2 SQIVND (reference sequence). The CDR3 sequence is CASSTTGTGGRYGYTF. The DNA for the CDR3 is TGTGCCAGTAGTACCACCGGGACAGGGGGCCGGTATGGCTACACCTTC. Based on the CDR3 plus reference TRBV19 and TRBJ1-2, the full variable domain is DGGITQSPKYLFRKEGQNVTLSCEQNLNHDAMYWYRQDPGQGLRLIYYSQIVNDFQKGDIAEGYSVSREKKESFPLTVTSAQKNPTAFYLCASSTTGTGGRYGYTFGSGTRLTVV.

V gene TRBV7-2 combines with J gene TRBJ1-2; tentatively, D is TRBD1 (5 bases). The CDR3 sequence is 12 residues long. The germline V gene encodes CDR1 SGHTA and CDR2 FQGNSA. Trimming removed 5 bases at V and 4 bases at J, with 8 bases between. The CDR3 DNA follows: TGTGCCAGCAGCGCAGGGATCTATGGCTACACCTTC. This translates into CASSAGIYGYTF.

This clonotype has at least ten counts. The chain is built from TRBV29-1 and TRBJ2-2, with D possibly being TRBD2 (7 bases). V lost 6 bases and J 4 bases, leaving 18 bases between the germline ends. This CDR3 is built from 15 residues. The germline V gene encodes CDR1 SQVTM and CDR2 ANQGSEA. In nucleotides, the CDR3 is TGCAGCGTGCGCCCCCGGGGAGGGGGCACCGGGGAGCTGTTTTTT. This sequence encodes CSVRPRGGGTGELFF.

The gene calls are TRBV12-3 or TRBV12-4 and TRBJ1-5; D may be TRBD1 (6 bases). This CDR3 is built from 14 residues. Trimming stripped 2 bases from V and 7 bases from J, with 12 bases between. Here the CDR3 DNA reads TGTGCCAGCAGTTTATTGGGGGGCGGGCAGCCCCAGCATTTT. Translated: CASSLLGGGQPQHF.

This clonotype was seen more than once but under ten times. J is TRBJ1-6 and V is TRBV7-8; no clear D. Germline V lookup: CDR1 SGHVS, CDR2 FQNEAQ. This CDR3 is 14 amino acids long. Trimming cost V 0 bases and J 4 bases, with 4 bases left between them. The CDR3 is CASSLASYNSPLHF. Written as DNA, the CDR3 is TGTGCCAGCAGCTTAGCGTCGTATAATTCACCCCTCCACTTT.

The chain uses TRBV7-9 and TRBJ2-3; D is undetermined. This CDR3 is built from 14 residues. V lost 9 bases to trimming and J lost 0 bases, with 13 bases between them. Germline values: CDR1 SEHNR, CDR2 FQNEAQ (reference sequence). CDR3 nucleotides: TGTGCCAGTAGCAAGACGGACAGCACAGATACGCAGTATTTT. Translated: CASSKTDSTDTQYF. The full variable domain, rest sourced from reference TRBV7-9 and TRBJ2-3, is DTGVSQNPRHKITKRGQNVTFRCDPISEHNRLYWYRQTLGQGPEFLTYFQNEAQLEKSRLLSDRFSAERPKGSFSTLEIQRTEQGDSAMYLCASSKTDSTDTQYFGPGTRLTVL.

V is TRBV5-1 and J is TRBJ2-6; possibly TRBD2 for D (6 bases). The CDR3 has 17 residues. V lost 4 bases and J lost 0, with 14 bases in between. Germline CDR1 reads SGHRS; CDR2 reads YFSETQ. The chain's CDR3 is CASSPAGTNSGANVLTF. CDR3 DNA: TGCGCCAGCAGCCCGGCGGGGACCAACTCTGGGGCCAACGTCCTGACTTTC.